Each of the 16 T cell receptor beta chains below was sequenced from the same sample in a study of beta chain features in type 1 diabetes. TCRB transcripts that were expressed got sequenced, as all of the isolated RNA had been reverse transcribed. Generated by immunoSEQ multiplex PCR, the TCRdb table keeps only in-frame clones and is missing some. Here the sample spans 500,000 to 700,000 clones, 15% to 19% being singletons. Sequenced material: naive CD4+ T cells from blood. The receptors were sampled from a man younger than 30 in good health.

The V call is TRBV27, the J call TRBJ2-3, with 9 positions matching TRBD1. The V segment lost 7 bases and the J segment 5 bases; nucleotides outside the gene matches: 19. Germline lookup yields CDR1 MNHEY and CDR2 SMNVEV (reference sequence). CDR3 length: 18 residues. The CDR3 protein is CASIGQGRWVGREDTQYF. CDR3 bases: TGTGCCAGCATAGGACAGGGGCGATGGGTTGGCCGCGAAGATACGCAGTATTTT.

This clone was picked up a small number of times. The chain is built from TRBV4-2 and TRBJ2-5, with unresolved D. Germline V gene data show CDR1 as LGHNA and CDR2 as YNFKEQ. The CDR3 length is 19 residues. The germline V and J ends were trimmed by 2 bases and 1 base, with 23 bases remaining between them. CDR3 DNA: TGTGCCAGCAGCCAAAGAAGTCACGCCGCATATAAAGTCCAAGAGACCCAGTACTTC. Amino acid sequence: CASSQRSHAAYKVQETQYF.

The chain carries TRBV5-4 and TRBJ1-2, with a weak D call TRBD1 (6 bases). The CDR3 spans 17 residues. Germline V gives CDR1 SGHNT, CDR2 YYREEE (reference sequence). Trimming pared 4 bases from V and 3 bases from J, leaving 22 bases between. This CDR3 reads CASSGPGHSVYDYGYTF. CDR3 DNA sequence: TGTGCCAGCAGCGGACCGGGACATTCGGTTTATGACTATGGCTACACCTTC. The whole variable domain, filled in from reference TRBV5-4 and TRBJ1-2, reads ETGVTQSPTHLIKTRGQQVTLRCSSQSGHNTVSWYQQALGQGPQFIFQYYREEENGRGNFPPRFSGLQFPNYSSELNVNALELDDSALYLCASSGPGHSVYDYGYTFGSGTRLTVV.

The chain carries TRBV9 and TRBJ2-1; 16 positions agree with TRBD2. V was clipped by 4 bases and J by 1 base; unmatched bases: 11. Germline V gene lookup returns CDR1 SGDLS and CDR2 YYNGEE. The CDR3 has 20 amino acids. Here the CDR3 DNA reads TGTGCCAGCAGCCCGCTGGGACTAGCGGGGGGGATGGCATCCTACAATGAGCAGTTCTTC. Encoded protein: CASSPLGLAGGMASYNEQFF.

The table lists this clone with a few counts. The CDR3 sequence: CASSYSGGDGYTF. CDR3 nucleotide sequence: TGTGCCAGCAGTTACTCGGGCGGAGATGGCTACACCTTC. The chain combines TRBV6-5 with TRBJ1-2; D unclear. CDR3 length: 13 residues. CDR1 and CDR2 from the germline V gene are MNHEY and SVGAGI. V was trimmed by 0 bases and J by 6 bases, leaving 8 bases between them.

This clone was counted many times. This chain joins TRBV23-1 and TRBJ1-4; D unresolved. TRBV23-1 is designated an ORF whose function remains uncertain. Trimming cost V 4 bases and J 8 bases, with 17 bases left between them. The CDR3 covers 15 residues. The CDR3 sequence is CASSLKAGVQEKLFF. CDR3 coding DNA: TGCGCCAGCAGTCTCAAGGCCGGGGTGCAGGAAAAACTGTTTTTT.

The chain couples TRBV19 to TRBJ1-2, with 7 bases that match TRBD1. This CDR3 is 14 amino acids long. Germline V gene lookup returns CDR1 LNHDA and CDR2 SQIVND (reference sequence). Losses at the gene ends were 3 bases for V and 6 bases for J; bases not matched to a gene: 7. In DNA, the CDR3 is TGTGCCAGTAGTATTGGGAGGGGGCGACATGGCTACACCTTC. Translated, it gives CASSIGRGRHGYTF.

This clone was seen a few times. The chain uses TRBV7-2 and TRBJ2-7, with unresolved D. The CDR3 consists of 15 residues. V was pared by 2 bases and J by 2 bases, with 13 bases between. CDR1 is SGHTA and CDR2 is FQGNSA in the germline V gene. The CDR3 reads CASSLMVIQAYEQYF. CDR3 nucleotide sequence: TGTGCCAGCAGCTTAATGGTAATACAAGCCTACGAGCAGTACTTC.

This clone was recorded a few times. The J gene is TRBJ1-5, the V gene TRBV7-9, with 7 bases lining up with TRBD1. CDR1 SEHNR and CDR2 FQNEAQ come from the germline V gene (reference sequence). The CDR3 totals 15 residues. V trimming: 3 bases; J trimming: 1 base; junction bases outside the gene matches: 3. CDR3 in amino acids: CASSLTGKSNQPQHF. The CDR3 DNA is TGTGCCAGCAGCTTGACAGGGAAAAGCAATCAGCCCCAGCATTTT. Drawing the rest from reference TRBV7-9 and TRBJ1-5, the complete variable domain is DTGVSQNPRHKITKRGQNVTFRCDPISEHNRLYWYRQTLGQGPEFLTYFQNEAQLEKSRLLSDRFSAERPKGSFSTLEIQRTEQGDSAMYLCASSLTGKSNQPQHFGDGTRLSIL.

CDR3 protein: CASSISVSNQPQHF. For the CDR3, the DNA is TGTGCCAGTAGTATCTCGGTGAGCAATCAGCCCCAGCATTTT. The chain has TRBV19 and TRBJ1-5; D is uncertain. V lost 3 bases, J lost 1 base, and 7 bases lay in between. The CDR3 is made up of 14 amino acids. Germline V gene sequence: CDR1 LNHDA, CDR2 SQIVND (reference sequence).

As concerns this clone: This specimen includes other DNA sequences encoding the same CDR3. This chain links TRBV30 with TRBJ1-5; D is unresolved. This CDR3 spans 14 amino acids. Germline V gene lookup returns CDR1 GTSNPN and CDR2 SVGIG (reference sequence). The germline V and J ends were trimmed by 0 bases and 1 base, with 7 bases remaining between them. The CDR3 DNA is TGTGCCTGGAGTGTCCGGCAAAGCAATCAGCCCCAGCATTTT. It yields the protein CAWSVRQSNQPQHF.

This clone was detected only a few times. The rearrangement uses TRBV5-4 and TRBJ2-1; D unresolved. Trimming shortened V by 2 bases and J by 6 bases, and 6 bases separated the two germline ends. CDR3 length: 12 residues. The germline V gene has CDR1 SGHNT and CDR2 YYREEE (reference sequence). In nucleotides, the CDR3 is TGTGCCAGCAGCTTACCGGGCAATGAGCAGTTCTTC. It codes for CASSLPGNEQFF. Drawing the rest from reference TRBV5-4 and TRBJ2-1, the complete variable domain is ETGVTQSPTHLIKTRGQQVTLRCSSQSGHNTVSWYQQALGQGPQFIFQYYREEENGRGNFPPRFSGLQFPNYSSELNVNALELDDSALYLCASSLPGNEQFFGPGTRLTVL.

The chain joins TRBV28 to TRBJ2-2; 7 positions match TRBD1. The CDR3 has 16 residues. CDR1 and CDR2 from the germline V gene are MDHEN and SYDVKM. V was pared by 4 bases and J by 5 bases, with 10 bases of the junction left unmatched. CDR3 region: CASSSDYRGWTGELFF. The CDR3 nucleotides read TGTGCCAGCAGTTCCGACTACAGGGGATGGACCGGGGAGCTGTTTTTT.

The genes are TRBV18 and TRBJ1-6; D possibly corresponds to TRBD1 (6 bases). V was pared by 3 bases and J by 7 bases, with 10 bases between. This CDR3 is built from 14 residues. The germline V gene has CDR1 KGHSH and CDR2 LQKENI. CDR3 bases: TGTGCCAGCTCACCCGACAGGAACAATTCACCCCTCCACTTT. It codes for CASSPDRNNSPLHF.

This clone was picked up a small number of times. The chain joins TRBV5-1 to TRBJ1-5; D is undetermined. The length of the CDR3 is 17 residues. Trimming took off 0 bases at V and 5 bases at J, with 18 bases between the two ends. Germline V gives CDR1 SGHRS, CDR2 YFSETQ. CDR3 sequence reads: CASSLEKQEIQYQPQHF. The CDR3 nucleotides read TGCGCCAGCAGCTTGGAGAAGCAGGAGATACAATATCAGCCCCAGCATTTT.

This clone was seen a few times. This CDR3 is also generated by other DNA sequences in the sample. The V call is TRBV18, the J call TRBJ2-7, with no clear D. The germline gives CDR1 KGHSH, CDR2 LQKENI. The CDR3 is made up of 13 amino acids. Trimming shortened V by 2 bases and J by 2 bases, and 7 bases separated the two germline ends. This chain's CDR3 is CASSPSQTYEQYF. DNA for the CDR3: TGTGCCAGCTCACCATCGCAGACCTACGAGCAGTACTTC.